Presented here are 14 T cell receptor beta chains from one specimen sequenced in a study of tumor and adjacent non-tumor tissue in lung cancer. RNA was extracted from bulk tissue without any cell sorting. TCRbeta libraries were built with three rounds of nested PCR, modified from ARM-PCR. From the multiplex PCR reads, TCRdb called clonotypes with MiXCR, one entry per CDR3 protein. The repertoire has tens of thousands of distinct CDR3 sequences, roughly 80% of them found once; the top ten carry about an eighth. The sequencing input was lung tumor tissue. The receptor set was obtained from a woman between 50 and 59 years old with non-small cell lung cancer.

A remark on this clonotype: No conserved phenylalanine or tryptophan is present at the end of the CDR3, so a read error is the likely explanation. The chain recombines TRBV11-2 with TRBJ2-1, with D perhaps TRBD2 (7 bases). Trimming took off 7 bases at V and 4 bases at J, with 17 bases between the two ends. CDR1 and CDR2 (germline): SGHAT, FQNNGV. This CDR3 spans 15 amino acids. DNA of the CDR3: TGTGCCAGCAACAAAGGGGGAGGGGAGTACAATGAGCAGTTCTTA. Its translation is CASNKGGGEYNEQFL.

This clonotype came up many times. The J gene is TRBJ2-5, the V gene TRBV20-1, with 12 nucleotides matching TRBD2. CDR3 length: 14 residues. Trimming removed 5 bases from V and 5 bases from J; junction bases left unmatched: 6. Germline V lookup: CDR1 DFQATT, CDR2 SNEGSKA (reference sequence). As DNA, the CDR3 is TGCAGTGCTCAGCTAGCGGGAGGGAGGGAGACCCAGTACTTC. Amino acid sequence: CSAQLAGGRETQYF.

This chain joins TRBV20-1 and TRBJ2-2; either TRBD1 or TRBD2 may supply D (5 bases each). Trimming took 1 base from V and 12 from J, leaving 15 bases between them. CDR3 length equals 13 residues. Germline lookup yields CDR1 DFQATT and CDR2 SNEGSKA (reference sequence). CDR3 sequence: CSARVLREGKLFF. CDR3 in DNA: TGCAGTGCTAGAGTCCTCCGCGAGGGGAAGCTGTTTTTT.

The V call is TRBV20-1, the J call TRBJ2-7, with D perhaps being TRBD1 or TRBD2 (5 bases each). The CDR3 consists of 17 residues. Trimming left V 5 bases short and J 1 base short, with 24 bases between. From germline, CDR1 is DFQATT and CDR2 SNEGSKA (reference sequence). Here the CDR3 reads CSAAPEERGPYSYEQYF. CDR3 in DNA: TGCAGTGCTGCCCCCGAGGAGAGGGGACCTTATTCCTACGAGCAGTACTTC.

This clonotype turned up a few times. CDR3 sequence reads: CASSPIRTDQETQYF. The CDR3 DNA is TGTGCCAGCTCACCAATCCGGACGGATCAAGAGACCCAGTACTTC. The chain carries TRBV18 and TRBJ2-5; no firm D call. Germline assignment: CDR1 KGHSH and CDR2 LQKENI. There are 15 residues in the CDR3. The ends were cut back, 2 bases at V and 2 bases at J, with 12 bases in the middle.

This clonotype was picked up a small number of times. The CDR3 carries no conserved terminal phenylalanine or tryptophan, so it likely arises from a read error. The CDR3 region is CASSSDRVHEQYL. DNA for the CDR3: TGTGCCAGCAGCTCCGACAGGGTCCACGAGCAGTACTTG. The V call is TRBV5-6, the J call TRBJ2-7; TRBD1 matches 7 bases. The CDR3 contains 13 residues. The trim removed 3 bases at V and 5 bases at J, leaving 5 bases unmatched. Germline assignment: CDR1 SGHDT and CDR2 YYEEEE.

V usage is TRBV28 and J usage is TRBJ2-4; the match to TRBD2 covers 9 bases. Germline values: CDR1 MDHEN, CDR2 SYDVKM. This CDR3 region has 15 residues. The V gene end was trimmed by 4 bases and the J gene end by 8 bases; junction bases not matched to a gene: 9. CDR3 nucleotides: TGTGCCAGCAGTTGTGGAGGAGCGGGAGGAGACATTCAGTACTTC. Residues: CASSCGGAGGDIQYF.

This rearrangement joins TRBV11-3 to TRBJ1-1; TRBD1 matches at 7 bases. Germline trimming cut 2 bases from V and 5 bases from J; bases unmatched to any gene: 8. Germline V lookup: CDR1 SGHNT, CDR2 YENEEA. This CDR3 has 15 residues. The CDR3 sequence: CASSLSRGRLTEAFF. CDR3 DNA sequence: TGTGCCAGCAGCTTATCAAGGGGGCGCTTAACTGAAGCTTTCTTT.

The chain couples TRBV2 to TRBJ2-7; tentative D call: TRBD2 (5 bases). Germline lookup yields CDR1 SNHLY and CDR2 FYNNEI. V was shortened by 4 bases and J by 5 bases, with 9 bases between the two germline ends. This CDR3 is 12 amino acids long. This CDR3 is CASSVEGNEQYF. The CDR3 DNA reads TGTGCCAGCAGTGTTGAGGGCAACGAGCAGTACTTC.

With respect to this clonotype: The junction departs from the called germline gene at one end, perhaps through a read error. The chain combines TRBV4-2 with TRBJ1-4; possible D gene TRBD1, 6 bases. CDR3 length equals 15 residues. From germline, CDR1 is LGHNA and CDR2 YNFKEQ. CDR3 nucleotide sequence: TGTGCGAGCAGCCAAGTCCAGGGGACCGGGGAAAATCTGTTTTTT. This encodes CASSQVQGTGENLFF.

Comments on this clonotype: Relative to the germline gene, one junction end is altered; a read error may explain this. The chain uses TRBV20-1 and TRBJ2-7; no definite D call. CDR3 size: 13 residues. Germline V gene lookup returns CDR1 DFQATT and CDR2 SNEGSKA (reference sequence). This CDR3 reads CSVRDQTEYEQYF. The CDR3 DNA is TGCAGTGTTAGAGATCAGACGGAATACGAGCAGTACTTC.

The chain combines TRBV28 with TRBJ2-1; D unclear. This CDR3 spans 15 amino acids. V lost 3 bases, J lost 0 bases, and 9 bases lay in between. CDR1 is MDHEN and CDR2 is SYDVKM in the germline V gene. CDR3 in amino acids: CASSLVASSYNEQFF. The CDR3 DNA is TGTGCCAGCAGTTTGGTGGCTAGCTCCTACAATGAGCAGTTCTTC.

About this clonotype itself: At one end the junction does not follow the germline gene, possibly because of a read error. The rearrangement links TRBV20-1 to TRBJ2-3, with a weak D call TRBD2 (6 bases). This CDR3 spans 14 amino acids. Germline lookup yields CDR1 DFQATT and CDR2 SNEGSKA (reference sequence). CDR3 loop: CNATRLGDTDTQYF. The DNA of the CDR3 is TGCAATGCTACTAGACTAGGAGACACAGATACGCAGTATTTT.

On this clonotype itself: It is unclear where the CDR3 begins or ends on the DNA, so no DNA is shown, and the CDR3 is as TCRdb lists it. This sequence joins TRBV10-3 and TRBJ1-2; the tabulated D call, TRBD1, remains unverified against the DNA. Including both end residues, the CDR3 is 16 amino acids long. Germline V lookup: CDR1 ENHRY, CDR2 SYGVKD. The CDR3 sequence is CAIRDRTGREHYGCTF.